The source of this T cell receptor beta chain is a study of blood T cell repertoires in COVID-19. In the study overall: Donors in the United States, Italy and Spain gave samples during acute or convalescent COVID-19. PBMCs, B-cell-depleted T cells, or T cells were the source of the cDNA or gDNA that made up the material.

The protocol was immunoSEQ multiplex PCR, while the TCRdb copy is restricted to in-frame clones and leaves out a portion. The sample records around 320,000 clones, around 89% being singletons. The sequencing sample was made of PBMCs or T cells enriched from blood (not recorded which). The clonotype was recovered from a woman aged 18 to 35 with acute COVID-19.

The CDR3 DNA reads TGCGCCAGCAGCTTGGCGTGGAGTAATGAAGGAAACACCATATATTTT. This gives the protein CASSLAWSNEGNTIYF. The chain couples TRBV5-1 to TRBJ1-3; no reliable D call. The germline V and J ends were trimmed by 0 bases and 4 bases, with 14 bases remaining between them. This CDR3 comprises 16 residues. CDR1 is SGHRS and CDR2 is YFSETQ in the germline V gene. The full variable domain, its missing parts supplied by reference TRBV5-1 and TRBJ1-3, is KAGVTQTPRYLIKTRGQQVTLSCSPISGHRSVSWYQQTPGQGLQFLFEYFSETQRNKGNFPGRFSGRQFSNSRSEMNVSTLELGDSALYLCASSLAWSNEGNTIYFGEGSWLTVV.